Listed below are T cell receptor beta chains from one sample, sequenced in a study of T cell repertoires in cytomegalovirus infection. TCRdb passed the reads through MiXCR, listing each CDR3 protein once. This sample has about 600,000 distinct CDR3 sequences; roughly 24% occur once, and the top ten carry around 7.6%. The sequencing sample was made of CD8+ T cells from PBMCs. The receptors were gathered from a human donor in good health (CMV status not recorded). Some clones in this sample may be carry-over from other donors' samples. The CDR3 runs from the conserved cysteine through the conserved F or W. The order of the fields is clone size, J gene, CDR3 length, D gene, V gene, CDR3 DNA, CDR3 protein. A D gene is named only where the DNA matches it firmly. Where a row states a size, it is once, few, many or the class of an expanded clone; other rows omit it.

few | TRBJ2-1 | 15 | TRBD2 | TRBV12-5 | TGTGCTAGTGGCCATAGCGGGGCCTCCTACAATGAGCAGTTCTTC | CASGHSGASYNEQFF
few | TRBJ2-1 | 15 | TRBD2 | TRBV7-2 | TGTGTCAGCAGCTCTAGCGGGGGGGCCTACAATGAGCAGTTCTTC | CVSSSSGGAYNEQFF
few | TRBJ2-3 | 15 | TRBD2 | TRBV4-3 | TGCGCCAGCAGCCACCCGAGCGGGGGGCCAGATACGCAGTATTTT | CASSHPSGGPDTQYF
. | TRBJ1-1 | 17 | TRBD1 | TRBV12-3/TRBV12-4 | TGTGCCAGCAGTGCCCTGACAGGGGAAAATATGAACACTGAAGCTTTCTTT | CASSALTGENMNTEAFF
. | TRBJ2-2 | 15 | . | TRBV9 | TGTGCCAGCGGTACGGGAGCGCTGTCCACCGGGGAGCTGTTTTTT | CASGTGALSTGELFF
few | TRBJ1-1 | 17 | TRBD1 | TRBV6-6 | TGTGCCAGCGGAGGACTGGGACAGGGGGCGGCGAACACTGAAGCTTTCTTT | CASGGLGQGAANTEAFF
. | TRBJ2-3 | 19 | TRBD2 | TRBV25-1 | TGTGCCAGCAGTGAATATTTCGGAACTAGCGGGCGAAGCACAGATACGCAGTATTTT | CASSEYFGTSGRSTDTQYF
many | TRBJ1-1 | 12 | TRBD1 | TRBV7-6 | TGTGCCAGCAGCTTTGACAGGGCTGAAGCTTTCTTT | CASSFDRAEAFF
many | TRBJ1-1 | 12 | . | TRBV29-1 | TGCAGCGTTGAGGGGAGGGACACTGAAGCTTTCTTT | CSVEGRDTEAFF
. | TRBJ2-1 | 14 | . | TRBV7-8 | TGTGCCAGCAGCCTCCTGACGGGGGAAGGGGAGCAGTTCTTC | CASSLLTGEGEQFF
few | TRBJ2-1 | 15 | . | TRBV12-3/TRBV12-4 | TGTGCCAGCAGTTTTCAGGCCATCTCGGGAAATGAGCAGTTCTTC | CASSFQAISGNEQFF
few | TRBJ2-1 | 14 | TRBD2 | TRBV14 | TGTGCCAGCAGCCAGCGGGGGGGACCCAATGAGCAGTTCTTC | CASSQRGGPNEQFF
few | TRBJ1-2 | 14 | TRBD1 | TRBV15 | TGTGCCACCAGCAGAAGGGACAGAGGGTATGGCTACACCTTC | CATSRRDRGYGYTF
many | TRBJ2-3 | 15 | TRBD1 | TRBV6-5 | TGTGCCAGCAGTTTCGGGACAGGGGAAGCAGATACGCAGTATTTT | CASSFGTGEADTQYF
many | TRBJ2-3 | 18 | TRBD2 | TRBV7-2 | TGTGCCAGCAGCTTAGGTGGACTAGCGGGGCATAGCACAGATACGCAGTATTTT | CASSLGGLAGHSTDTQYF
few | TRBJ1-2 | 13 | . | TRBV25-1 | TGTGCCAGCAGTGGGACAGCTTACTATGGCTACACCTTC | CASSGTAYYGYTF
many | TRBJ2-3 | 18 | TRBD1 | TRBV7-6 | TGTGCCAGCAGCTTGGATTACCTAGGACAGGGAAAGACAGATACGCAGTATTTT | CASSLDYLGQGKTDTQYF
. | TRBJ2-2 | 15 | . | TRBV7-6 | TGTGCTAGCAGCCCCGGGACCGGAGCCACCGGGGAGCTGTTTTTT | CASSPGTGATGELFF
. | TRBJ1-5 | 15 | . | TRBV2 | TGTGCCAGCCTACAGGGAACATATAGCAATCAGCCCCAGCATTTT | CASLQGTYSNQPQHF
. | TRBJ1-5 | 15 | . | TRBV6-8 | TGTGCCAGCAAGGAGCGGGGGGAGAGGAATCAGCCCCAGCATTTT | CASKERGERNQPQHF
many | TRBJ2-1 | 15 | . | TRBV5-6 | TGTGCCAGCAGCCCAGGACGGGGCTCCTACAATGAGCAGTTCTTC | CASSPGRGSYNEQFF
few | TRBJ1-2 | 13 | . | TRBV28 | TGTGCCGCCCACCCAGGGGAGGACTATGGCTACACCTTC | CAAHPGEDYGYTF
. | TRBJ2-1 | 18 | . | TRBV6-2/TRBV6-3 | TGTGCCAGCACGACAATCTATGGGGCTACAAGAACATACAATGAGCAGTTCTTC | CASTTIYGATRTYNEQFF